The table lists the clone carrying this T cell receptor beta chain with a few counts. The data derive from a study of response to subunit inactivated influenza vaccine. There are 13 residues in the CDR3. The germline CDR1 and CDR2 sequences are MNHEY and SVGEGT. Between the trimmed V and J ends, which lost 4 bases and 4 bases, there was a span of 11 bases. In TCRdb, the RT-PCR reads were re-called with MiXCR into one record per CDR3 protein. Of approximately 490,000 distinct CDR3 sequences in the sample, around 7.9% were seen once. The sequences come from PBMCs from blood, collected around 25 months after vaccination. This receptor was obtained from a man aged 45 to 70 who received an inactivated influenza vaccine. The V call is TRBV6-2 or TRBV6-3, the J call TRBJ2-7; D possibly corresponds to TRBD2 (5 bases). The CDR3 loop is CASSLTDFYEQYF. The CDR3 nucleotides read TGTGCCAGCAGTTTAACGGACTTTTACGAGCAGTACTTC.